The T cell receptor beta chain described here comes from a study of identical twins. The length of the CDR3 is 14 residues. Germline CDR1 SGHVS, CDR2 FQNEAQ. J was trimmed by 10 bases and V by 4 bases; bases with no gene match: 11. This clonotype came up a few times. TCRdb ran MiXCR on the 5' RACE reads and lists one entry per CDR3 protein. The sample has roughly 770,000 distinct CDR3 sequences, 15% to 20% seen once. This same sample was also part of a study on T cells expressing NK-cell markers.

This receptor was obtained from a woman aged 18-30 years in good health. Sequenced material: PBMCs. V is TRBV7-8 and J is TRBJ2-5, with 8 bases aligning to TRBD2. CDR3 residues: CASSSGLAAGDQYF. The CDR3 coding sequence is TGTGCCAGCAGCTCTGGACTAGCTGCGGGAGACCAGTACTTC.